This T cell receptor (beta chain) was identified in a study of CD8 T cell repertoires and HIV-1 epitope variants. Germline CDR1 and CDR2: KGHSH and LQKENI. Germline trimming cut 6 bases from V and 3 bases from J; bases unmatched to any gene: 10. The CDR3 is made up of 16 amino acids. Note on this clone: Its antigen is unidentified.

Broader study findings: The TAALDMSHF plasma variant had no responses, unlike KF9 (roughly 5 clonotypes) and HW9 (one).

Method: immunoSEQ multiplex PCR; TCRdb's copy keeps in-frame clones and lacks some. The table shows about 5,000 clones, with roughly two thirds occurring only once. The chain uses TRBV18 and TRBJ1-3, with 8 bases aligning to TRBD1. The TCR sequence derives from a male donor with HIV. Sequencing was done on a sample of cultured CD8+ T cells derived from PBMCs. This CDR3 reads CASSPRTGGGGNTIYF. CDR3 coding DNA: TGTGCCAGCTCCCCCCGCACAGGGGGAGGTGGAAACACCATATATTTT.